The clone carrying this T cell receptor beta chain was found many times. Antigen: not known. This sample stems from a study of post-analysis software for immune sequencing data. For the study at large: There were relapsing-remitting, secondary progressive and progressive-relapsing multiple sclerosis among the disease courses included. Findings and limits, study-wide: Among roughly 5 TRBV segments more frequent in patients than controls were TRBV5-6, TRBV5-1 and TRBV20-1.

Incorporated into the TCR beta cDNA libraries were unique molecular identifiers, which served to reduce PCR and sequencing biases. One entry per CDR3 protein, called by TCRdb with MiXCR from the PCR reads. Of about 160,000 distinct CDR3 sequences in the sample, about 34% are singletons; the top ten hold 25% to 35%. There are 13 residues in the CDR3. CDR1 is MNHEY, CDR2 SMNVEV, per germline (reference sequence). V lost 3 bases to trimming and J lost 6 bases, with 9 bases between them. The sequencing here drew on blood, taken after autologous hematopoietic stem cell transplantation. This sequence joins TRBV27 and TRBJ1-5, with D possibly TRBD1 on 5 matching bases. This receptor was obtained from a girl aged 5-17 years with multiple sclerosis. The CDR3 here is CASSFGGSQPQHF. CDR3 nucleotides: TGTGCCAGCAGTTTTGGGGGTAGTCAGCCCCAGCATTTT.